The rows below give T cell receptor beta chains drawn from one sample of a study. TCRdb fed the 5' RACE reads into MiXCR, producing one record per CDR3 protein. The table includes about 42,000 distinct CDR3 sequences, over 25% detected once. Sequenced input: tumor-infiltrating memory CD4+ T cells sorted from the breast tumor. These receptors came from a female donor with breast cancer. CDR3s include the opening cysteine and the closing phenylalanine or tryptophan. A D gene is named only where the DNA matches it firmly. Clone size is shown for a subset of rows, as once, few, many or a class of expanded clone.

clone size | J gene | D gene | V gene | CDR3 protein | CDR3 DNA
. | TRBJ1-1 | TRBD1 | TRBV5-1 | CASSPNEGARTEAFF | TGCGCCAGCAGCCCCAATGAGGGGGCGCGAACTGAAGCTTTCTTT
. | TRBJ1-2 | . | TRBV12-3/TRBV12-4 | CASSLQSSRGQYGYTF | TGTGCCAGCAGTTTACAGAGCAGCAGGGGACAATATGGCTACACCTTC
many | TRBJ2-5 | . | TRBV29-1 | CSAISQETQYF | TGCAGCGCTATAAGTCAAGAGACCCAGTACTTC
. | TRBJ1-5 | . | TRBV28 | CASSSLVDQPQHF | TGTGCCAGCAGCTCATTAGTGGATCAGCCCCAGCATTTT
once | TRBJ2-2 | . | TRBV20-1 | CSARVQGLNTGELFF | TGCAGTGCTAGAGTGCAGGGCCTGAACACCGGGGAGCTGTTTTTT
few | TRBJ2-2 | . | TRBV7-2 | CASSPGRIGTGELFF | TGTGCCAGCAGTCCTGGGCGGATTGGCACCGGGGAGCTGTTTTTT
. | TRBJ1-2 | . | TRBV7-9 | CASSLVGSGGYTF | TGTGCCAGCAGCTTAGTGGGGTCGGGAGGCTACACCTTC
. | TRBJ1-2 | . | TRBV24-1 | CATSDFGLGGVLGYTF | TGTGCCACCAGTGATTTCGGACTCGGGGGGGTGTTGGGCTACACCTTC
. | TRBJ2-4 | . | TRBV12-3/TRBV12-4 | CASSLAKFHIQYF | TGTGCCAGCAGTTTAGCGAAGTTTCACATTCAGTACTTC
few | TRBJ2-1 | . | TRBV6-1 | CASSVGLENEQFF | TGTGCCAGCAGTGTCGGCCTAGAGAATGAGCAGTTCTTC
few | TRBJ2-7 | TRBD1 | TRBV5-1 | CASSAEGGAKQYF | TGCGCCAGCAGCGCCGAAGGGGGCGCCAAGCAGTACTTC
many | TRBJ2-7 | TRBD1 | TRBV12-3/TRBV12-4 | CASLDQGAYEQYF | TGTGCCAGCCTGGATCAGGGGGCCTACGAGCAGTACTTC
many | TRBJ2-1 | TRBD2 | TRBV6-5 | CASSWISGRLNEQFF | TGTGCCAGCAGTTGGATTAGCGGGAGACTTAATGAGCAGTTCTTC
. | TRBJ2-7 | TRBD2 | TRBV29-1 | CSVEGEGTRSSEQYF | TGCAGCGTTGAAGGGGAGGGGACTAGGAGTTCCGAGCAGTACTTC
many | TRBJ2-3 | . | TRBV9 | CASSVSSARTDTQYF | TGTGCCAGCAGCGTATCTAGCGCCCGCACAGATACGCAGTATTTT
. | TRBJ2-5 | TRBD1 | TRBV29-1 | CSVEKNAGGETQYF | TGCAGCGTTGAAAAGAATGCAGGGGGAGAGACCCAGTACTTC
. | TRBJ2-7 | . | TRBV11-2 | CANSLNRVTGYEQYF | TGTGCCAACAGCTTGAACAGGGTCACGGGCTACGAGCAGTACTTC
few | TRBJ2-5 | TRBD1 | TRBV20-1 | CSARVDRGRKFSGETQYF | TGCAGTGCTAGAGTTGACAGGGGGAGAAAATTCAGCGGGGAGACCCAGTACTTC
. | TRBJ1-1 | . | TRBV29-1 | CSVEPGSTEAFF | TGCAGCGTTGAACCGGGGTCAACTGAAGCTTTCTTT
. | TRBJ2-1 | . | TRBV7-2 | CASSLSWGGNEQFF | TGTGCCAGCAGCTTATCGTGGGGTGGGAATGAGCAGTTCTTC
. | TRBJ1-1 | . | TRBV11-3 | CASVVGSHHMNTEAFF | TGTGCCAGTGTCGTTGGATCCCATCACATGAACACTGAAGCTTTCTTT
. | TRBJ1-2 | TRBD1 | TRBV7-2 | CASSSYIRQGEYGYTF | TGTGCCAGCAGCTCCTACATAAGACAGGGGGAATATGGCTACACCTTC
. | TRBJ1-3 | . | TRBV9 | CASSVWGSGNTIYF | TGTGCCAGCAGCGTATGGGGAAGCGGAAACACCATATATTTT
few | TRBJ1-6 | . | TRBV4-1 | CASSQDLQGYYNSPLHF | TGCGCCAGCAGCCAAGATCTTCAGGGGTACTATAATTCACCCCTCCACTTT
few | TRBJ1-1 | TRBD1 | TRBV5-1 | CASSLAAGQGQAFF | TGCGCCAGCAGCTTGGCCGCTGGACAGGGCCAAGCTTTCTTT
few | TRBJ1-2 | TRBD1 | TRBV5-1 | CASSLGRGNYGYTF | TGCGCCAGCAGCTTGGGCAGGGGGAACTATGGCTACACCTTC
few | TRBJ2-7 | . | TRBV11-2 | CASSFSREQYF | TGTGCCAGCAGCTTCTCCCGGGAGCAGTACTTC
. | TRBJ2-1 | . | TRBV5-6 | CASSFSDNEQFF | TGTGCCAGCAGCTTCTCGGACAATGAGCAGTTCTTC
. | TRBJ1-1 | . | TRBV6-5 | CASNNLRDTGRGTEAFF | TGTGCCAGCAATAACCTCCGGGACACGGGGAGAGGGACTGAAGCTTTCTTT
. | TRBJ2-3 | TRBD2 | TRBV24-1 | CATSRTSGSSDTQYF | TGTGCCACTTCAAGGACTAGCGGGAGTTCAGATACGCAGTATTTT
once | TRBJ2-1 | . | TRBV6-4 | CASSDSFQILAYNEQFF | TGTGCCAGCAGTGACTCGTTCCAGATCCTAGCCTACAATGAGCAGTTCTTC
few | TRBJ2-7 | . | TRBV6-5 | CASSYSRRADEQYF | TGTGCCAGCAGTTATTCCCGACGGGCAGACGAGCAGTACTTC
few | TRBJ2-5 | . | TRBV10-1 | CASSDNLRTQYF | TGCGCCAGCAGTGACAACTTAAGGACCCAGTACTTC
. | TRBJ2-1 | TRBD1 | TRBV20-1 | CSADPRVRQGAYNEQFF | TGCAGTGCTGACCCACGGGTACGACAGGGCGCCTACAATGAGCAGTTCTTC
few | TRBJ2-7 | . | TRBV7-2 | CASSSYAKRSYEQYF | TGTGCCAGCAGCTCCTACGCGAAGCGCTCCTACGAGCAGTACTTC
many | TRBJ2-1 | . | TRBV13 | CASSLEGGNEQFF | TGTGCCAGCAGCTTAGAGGGGGGCAATGAGCAGTTCTTC
. | TRBJ1-2 | . | TRBV28 | CASSFQQGLSNYGYTF | TGTGCCAGCAGTTTCCAACAGGGCCTGTCTAACTATGGCTACACCTTC
many | TRBJ2-1 | TRBD2 | TRBV29-1 | CSVELGGGNEQFF | TGCAGCGTTGAACTTGGCGGGGGGAATGAGCAGTTCTTC
many | TRBJ2-3 | . | TRBV20-1 | CSASGGGAGDTQYF | TGCAGTGCTAGTGGTGGGGGGGCAGGAGATACGCAGTATTTT
many | TRBJ2-5 | TRBD2 | TRBV15 | CATSRPGTSGRETQYF | TGTGCCACCAGCAGACCCGGGACTAGCGGGAGAGAGACCCAGTACTTC
. | TRBJ2-2 | TRBD1 | TRBV30 | CAWSRGGGGELFF | TGTGCCTGGAGTAGAGGGGGCGGCGGGGAGCTGTTTTTT
many | TRBJ2-3 | TRBD2 | TRBV29-1 | CSVTGLAGPTDTQYF | TGCAGCGTTACTGGACTAGCGGGACCCACAGATACGCAGTATTTT
. | TRBJ2-1 | . | TRBV5-6 | CASSWGTSSYNEQFF | TGTGCCAGCAGCTGGGGGACAAGCTCCTACAATGAGCAGTTCTTC
. | TRBJ2-1 | TRBD2 | TRBV28 | CASRRKTSGAYNEQFF | TGTGCCAGCAGACGTAAGACTAGCGGGGCTTACAATGAGCAGTTCTTC
many | TRBJ2-1 | TRBD2 | TRBV12-3/TRBV12-4 | CASSWVSGRAAYNEQFF | TGTGCCAGCAGTTGGGTTAGCGGGAGAGCCGCCTACAATGAGCAGTTCTTC
few | TRBJ1-6 | TRBD1 | TRBV7-3 | CASSRSPTGTGDSPLHF | TGTGCCAGCAGCCGCTCCCCGACCGGGACAGGGGATTCACCCCTCCACTTT
. | TRBJ2-1 | . | TRBV7-3 | CASSLKGSTYSYNEQFF | TGTGCCAGCAGCTTAAAGGGTTCAACCTACTCCTATAATGAGCAGTTCTTC
. | TRBJ2-7 | . | TRBV27 | CASGSQRSYEQYF | TGTGCCAGCGGTTCTCAGCGATCCTACGAGCAGTACTTC
. | TRBJ2-7 | . | TRBV20-1 | CSARYWASEEQYF | TGCAGTGCTAGGTACTGGGCGTCAGAGGAGCAGTACTTC
. | TRBJ1-1 | TRBD1 | TRBV15 | CATSRGQDRAMNTEAFF | TGTGCCACCAGCAGAGGACAGGACAGGGCAATGAACACTGAAGCTTTCTTT
medium-sized | TRBJ2-3 | . | TRBV27 | CASKVRSTDTQYF | TGTGCCAGCAAAGTCCGTAGCACAGATACGCAGTATTTT
. | TRBJ1-6 | . | TRBV20-1 | CSARDRTDTGGTLHF | TGCAGTGCTAGAGATCGGACGGACACTGGGGGGACCCTCCACTTT
. | TRBJ2-2 | . | TRBV5-1 | CASSWEHASGELFF | TGCGCCAGCAGCTGGGAACATGCTTCCGGGGAGCTGTTTTTT
few | TRBJ2-2 | . | TRBV7-3 | CASSNGGELFF | TGTGCCAGCAGCAACGGCGGGGAGCTGTTTTTT